These 21 T cell receptor beta chains were sequenced from one sample in a study of blood T cell repertoires in COVID-19. Generated by immunoSEQ multiplex PCR, the TCRdb table keeps only in-frame clones and is missing some. This sample has fewer than 400,000 clones; almost 90% occur once, and the top ten carry roughly 2.9%. Sequenced material: peripheral blood. Every receptor here comes from a young woman with COVID-19, enrolled during active disease.

This chain joins TRBV27 and TRBJ1-2; D perhaps matches TRBD1 (6 bases). The ends were cut back, 3 bases at V and 4 bases at J, with 9 bases in the middle. Germline CDR1 is MNHEY and CDR2 is SMNVEV (reference sequence). This CDR3 region has 13 residues. The CDR3 region is CASSFRDTYGYTF. CDR3 coding DNA: TGTGCCAGCAGTTTCCGGGACACCTATGGCTACACCTTC.

The chain recombines TRBV4-1 with TRBJ2-3, with 8 bases aligning to TRBD1. The germline gives CDR1 MGHRA, CDR2 YSYEKL. The CDR3 extends over 15 amino acids. Trimming removed 4 bases from V and 3 bases from J; junction bases left unmatched: 6. The CDR3 nucleotides read TGCGCCAGCAGCCCGGTACGACAGGGGACAGATACGCAGTATTTT. Its protein is CASSPVRQGTDTQYF.

CDR3 sequence: CASSQDRNTEAFF. The CDR3 nucleotides read TGTGCCAGCAGCCAAGACAGGAACACTGAAGCTTTCTTT. The chain recombines TRBV3-1 (or the pseudogene TRBV3-2) with TRBJ1-1; the D is unclear. Trimming took off 0 bases at V and 1 base at J, with 3 bases between the two ends. The CDR3 sequence is 13 residues long. Per the germline V gene, CDR1 is LGHDT and CDR2 is YNNKEL (reference sequence).

This chain joins TRBV5-4 and TRBJ1-2; the D is unclear. CDR1 is SGHNT and CDR2 is YYREEE in the germline V gene (reference sequence). V gave up 1 base and J gave up 5 bases, with 18 bases separating them. This CDR3 spans 16 amino acids. The CDR3 reads CASSLWRGESGYGYTF. The CDR3 DNA follows: TGTGCCAGCAGCTTGTGGCGGGGTGAGAGTGGATATGGCTACACCTTC.

V gene TRBV28 combines with J gene TRBJ1-5, with a possible D match to TRBD1 (5 bases). The V gene's germline CDR1 is MDHEN and CDR2 SYDVKM. The V and J ends lost 5 bases and 4 bases respectively, with 12 bases between them. The CDR3 consists of 14 residues. CDR3 sequence: CASSPWDLNQPQHF. The CDR3 DNA reads TGTGCCAGCAGTCCTTGGGACTTAAATCAGCCCCAGCATTTT.

The V and J genes are TRBV7-8 and TRBJ2-5; 7 bases are a match to TRBD2. The J segment lost 4 bases and the V segment lost 7 bases, leaving 9 bases of the junction unmatched. This CDR3 region has 14 residues. CDR1 and CDR2 (germline): SGHVS, FQNEAQ. In DNA, the CDR3 is TGTGCCAGCAAGGAGTCTAGCGGAACAGAGACCCAGTACTTC. Translation gives CASKESSGTETQYF.

The chain couples TRBV6-6 to TRBJ1-4; D is undetermined. In germline, CDR1 is MNHNY, CDR2 SVGAGI (reference sequence). The CDR3 spans 12 residues. Trimming shortened V by 0 bases and J by 8 bases, and 4 bases separated the two germline ends. CDR3 residues: CASSYSAEKLFF. In nucleotides, the CDR3 is TGTGCCAGCAGTTACTCGGCCGAAAAACTGTTTTTT.

The CDR3 DNA reads TGTGCCAGCAGTTTTAAGTTTGAGGTGGGGCATGGCTACACCTTC. It is translated as CASSFKFEVGHGYTF. This chain uses TRBV27 with TRBJ1-2; D may be TRBD1 (5 bases). Trimming removed 3 bases from V and 6 bases from J, with 17 bases in between. This CDR3 is 15 amino acids long. Germline values: CDR1 MNHEY, CDR2 SMNVEV (reference sequence).

The chain uses TRBV29-1 and TRBJ2-1; D gene unclear. Deletions cut 7 bases from V and 0 bases from J, with 4 bases between. The CDR3 loop spans 11 amino acids. Per the germline V gene, CDR1 is SQVTM and CDR2 is ANQGSEA. This CDR3 reads CSGSSYNEQFF. Here the CDR3 DNA reads TGCAGCGGGAGCTCCTACAATGAGCAGTTCTTC.

As concerns this clone: Other DNA sequences from this sample encode an identical CDR3 as well. V is TRBV2 and J is TRBJ1-5; 7 bases map to TRBD1. The CDR3 spans 14 residues. Unmatched junction bases numbered 4, after V lost 4 bases and J lost 4 bases. From germline, CDR1 is SNHLY and CDR2 FYNNEI. This chain's CDR3 is CASSGQGRNQPQHF. The CDR3 DNA sequence: TGTGCCAGCAGTGGACAGGGTCGGAATCAGCCCCAGCATTTT. Full variable domain (rest looked up from reference TRBV2 and TRBJ1-5): EPEVTQTPSHQVTQMGQEVILRCVPISNHLYFYWYRQILGQKVEFLVSFYNNEISEKSEIFDDQFSVERPDGSNFTLKIRSTKLEDSAMYFCASSGQGRNQPQHFGDGTRLSIL.

V usage is TRBV11-2 and J usage is TRBJ2-1; possible D gene TRBD2, 6 bases. Between the trimmed V and J ends, which lost 8 bases and 3 bases, there was a span of 11 bases. CDR1 SGHAT and CDR2 FQNNGV come from the germline V gene. The CDR3 is made up of 13 amino acids. In nucleotides, the CDR3 is TGTGCCAGCGACCGGGGAGGCTACAATGAGCAGTTCTTC. It is translated as CASDRGGYNEQFF.

The chain couples TRBV19 to TRBJ1-4; D unclear. The CDR3 runs to 17 residues. V dropped 3 bases and J dropped 0 bases, with 14 bases sitting between them. CDR1 and CDR2 (germline): LNHDA, SQIVND (reference sequence). The CDR3 here is CASSINDIRATNEKLFF. CDR3 DNA sequence: TGTGCCAGTAGTATCAACGATATACGGGCAACTAATGAAAAACTGTTTTTT.

This clone was detected once. The CDR3 region is CASSNIGQNTGELFF. The CDR3, as DNA: TGTGCCAGCAGTAATATAGGACAGAACACCGGGGAGCTGTTTTTT. The chain has TRBV2 and TRBJ2-2, with a possible D match to TRBD1 (5 bases). The CDR3 extends over 15 amino acids. Trimming removed 5 bases from V and 1 base from J, with 11 bases in between. Germline CDR1 and CDR2: SNHLY and FYNNEI. Full variable domain (outside the CDR3, taken from reference TRBV2 and TRBJ2-2): EPEVTQTPSHQVTQMGQEVILRCVPISNHLYFYWYRQILGQKVEFLVSFYNNEISEKSEIFDDQFSVERPDGSNFTLKIRSTKLEDSAMYFCASSNIGQNTGELFFGEGSRLTVL.

The rearrangement joins TRBV29-1 to TRBJ1-2, with D perhaps matching TRBD1 (6 bases). CDR3 length: 12 residues. V was pared by 5 bases and J by 3 bases, with 10 bases between. Germline values: CDR1 SQVTM, CDR2 ANQGSEA. The chain's CDR3 is CSVNRQDYGYTF. The CDR3 DNA sequence: TGCAGCGTTAACCGACAGGACTATGGCTACACCTTC.

The V call is TRBV19, the J call TRBJ2-2, with D perhaps matching TRBD1 (5 bases). Germline V gives CDR1 LNHDA, CDR2 SQIVND (reference sequence). Deletions cut 6 bases from V and 4 bases from J, with 12 bases between. The CDR3 covers 14 residues. The CDR3 coding sequence is TGTGCCAGTAGCCCCGGACATTTCACCGGGGAGCTGTTTTTT. It codes for CASSPGHFTGELFF.

This chain uses TRBV19 with TRBJ1-1; a possible D gene is TRBD1 (5 bases). The CDR3 length is 14 residues. The germline V gene has CDR1 LNHDA and CDR2 SQIVND (reference sequence). Trimming removed 6 bases at V and 4 bases at J, with 15 bases between. The CDR3 region is CASRPRQSPTEAFF. CDR3 nucleotides: TGTGCCAGTAGACCTAGACAGTCCCCCACTGAAGCTTTCTTT.

The V call is TRBV28, the J call TRBJ1-5; D call uncertain. The germline V and J ends were trimmed by 7 bases and 6 bases, with 10 bases remaining between them. The germline V gene encodes CDR1 MDHEN and CDR2 SYDVKM. The CDR3 spans 12 residues. The CDR3 nucleotides are TGTGCCAGCACCCTTACGCGTCAGCCCCAGCATTTT. It translates to CASTLTRQPQHF.

The chain couples TRBV7-8 to TRBJ1-6; 8 nucleotides line up with TRBD1. J gave up 14 bases and V 5 bases, and 14 bases lay outside the gene matches. CDR1 and CDR2 from the germline V gene are SGHVS and FQNEAQ. The length of the CDR3 is 15 residues. DNA for the CDR3: TGTGCCAGCAGCCCGGCTGGACAGGGCCTTAGGGCCCTCCACTTT. Protein product: CASSPAGQGLRALHF.

The chain carries TRBV5-6 and TRBJ1-1; 11 bases are a match to TRBD1. The germline V gene encodes CDR1 SGHDT and CDR2 YYEEEE. The trim removed 4 bases at V and 6 bases at J, leaving 8 bases unmatched. CDR3 length: 15 residues. The CDR3 sequence: CASSIGTGGVSEAFF. The DNA for the CDR3 is TGTGCCAGCAGCATCGGGACAGGGGGAGTTTCTGAAGCTTTCTTT.

J is TRBJ2-7 and V is TRBV28, with D perhaps matching TRBD2 (5 bases). Trimming removed 6 bases at V and 7 bases at J, with 10 bases between. Germline values: CDR1 MDHEN, CDR2 SYDVKM. The CDR3 spans 11 residues. DNA of the CDR3: TGTGCCAGCAGCCTCCGAGGGGAGCAGTACTTC. Its protein product is CASSLRGEQYF.

The chain has TRBV19 and TRBJ1-6; a weak D match, TRBD1 (5 bases). The germline gives CDR1 LNHDA, CDR2 SQIVND (reference sequence). This CDR3 region has 14 residues. V lost 7 bases to trimming and J lost 7 bases, with 14 bases between them. DNA of the CDR3: TGTGCCAGTACACAAAGGGACTACAATTCACCCCTCCACTTT. Its translation: CASTQRDYNSPLHF.